Detailed here is one T cell receptor beta chain. Sorted subsets were amplified in replicate PCRs using around 0.2 ug DNA, about 30,000 T cell genomes. TCRdb keeps only in-frame clones here, not all; method: immunoSEQ multiplex PCR. The sample comprises some 580,000 clones, roughly 98% of which are singletons, and 0.25% to 0.35% rests with the top ten. The data originate from a study of shared clonotypes between healthy human individuals. Terminally differentiated effector memory CD45RA+ cells were excluded by CCR7 positive selection of CD45RO-negative cells. The CDR3 runs to 14 residues. V lost 5 bases and J 4 bases, leaving 15 bases between the germline ends. Germline V gives CDR1 MNHEY, CDR2 SVGAGI.

Sequencing input: naive CD8+ T cells sorted from blood. This chain uses TRBV6-5 with TRBJ2-7; perhaps TRBD1 as D (6 bases). The clonotype comes from a man aged 30 to 39 in good health. The CDR3 coding sequence is TGTGCCAGCAGTCCCTCCGGGACACCTTACGAGCAGTACTTC. The encoded protein is CASSPSGTPYEQYF.